This T cell receptor beta chain was found in a study of shared clonotypes between healthy human individuals. Points from the study as a whole: Unshared clonotypes carried lower generation probabilities than those common to all four donors. A handful of donors held about 5.1% of naive CD4 clonotypes in common.

A word on this clone: Its specificity is unknown.

Assay: immunoSEQ multiplex PCR; the TCRdb copy retains only in-frame clones and omits some. The sample carries over a million clones, about 80% recorded once. The V gene's germline CDR1 is SNHLY and CDR2 FYNNEI. The CDR3 runs to 15 residues. Trimming at V came to 7 bases and at J to 3 bases, leaving 9 bases not matched to a gene. The V call is TRBV2, the J call TRBJ1-2; 9 nucleotides line up with TRBD1. The sequenced sample was memory CD4+ T cells from PBMCs. Subset specified: CD45RA-negative fraction. This clonotype originated in a man aged 18 to 30 in good health. Some clones in this sample may be carry-over from other donors' samples. CDR3 sequence (DNA): TGTGCCAGCAAACTACAGGGGGCTTTGTACTATGGCTACACCTTC. The encoded protein is CASKLQGALYYGYTF.